Detailed here is one T cell receptor beta chain. The protocol was immunoSEQ multiplex PCR, while the TCRdb copy is restricted to in-frame clones and leaves out a portion. The sample carries tens of thousands of clones, about 85% recorded once. This specimen comes from a study of OX40 agonist ivuxolimab in advanced cancers. Overall study: The mean age was approximately 60 years, ranging from 23 to 79, with about four fifths of participants male.

CDR3 length equals 13 residues. Germline-derived CDR1 and CDR2 are SEHNR and FQNEAQ (reference sequence). The V end was cut by 1 base, the J end by 3 bases, with 7 bases between. It was autoimmune disease history or systemic immunosuppression that excluded patients. Sequencing was performed on CD4+ or CD8+ T cells sorted from blood, taken in a trial of the OX40 agonist ivuxolimab. This sequence was found in an adult with an advanced solid tumor such as melanoma, head and neck, liver or kidney cancer. The chain uses TRBV7-9 and TRBJ2-7; possibly TRBD1 for D (5 bases). CDR3 DNA: TGTGCCAGCAGCTTAGAGGGGTACTACGAGCAGTACTTC. Translation: CASSLEGYYEQYF.